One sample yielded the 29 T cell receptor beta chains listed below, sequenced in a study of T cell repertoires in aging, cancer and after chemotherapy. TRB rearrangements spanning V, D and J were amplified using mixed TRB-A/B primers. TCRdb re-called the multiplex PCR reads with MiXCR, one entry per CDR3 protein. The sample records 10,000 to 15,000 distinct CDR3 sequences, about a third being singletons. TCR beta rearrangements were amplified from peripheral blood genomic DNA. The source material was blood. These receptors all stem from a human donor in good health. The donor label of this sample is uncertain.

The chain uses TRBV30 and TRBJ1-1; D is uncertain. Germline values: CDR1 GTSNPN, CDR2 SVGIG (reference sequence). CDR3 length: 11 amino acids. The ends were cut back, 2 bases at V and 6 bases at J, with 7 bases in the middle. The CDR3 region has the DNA TGTGCCTGGAGTCCTAGGTCTGAAGCTTTCTTT. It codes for CAWSPRSEAFF.

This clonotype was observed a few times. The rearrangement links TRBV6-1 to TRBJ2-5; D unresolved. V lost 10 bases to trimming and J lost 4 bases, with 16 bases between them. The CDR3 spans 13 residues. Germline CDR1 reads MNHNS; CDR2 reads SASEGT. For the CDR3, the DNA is TGTGCCACCCGACCCCTGCCCGGAGAGACCCAGTACTTC. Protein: CATRPLPGETQYF.

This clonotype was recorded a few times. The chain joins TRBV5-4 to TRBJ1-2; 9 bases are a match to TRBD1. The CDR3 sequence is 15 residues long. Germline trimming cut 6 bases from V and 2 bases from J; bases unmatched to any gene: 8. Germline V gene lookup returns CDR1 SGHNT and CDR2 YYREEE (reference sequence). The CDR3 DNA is TGTGCCAGCACGGGACAGGGAAGGATAAACTATGGCTACACCTTC. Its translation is CASTGQGRINYGYTF.

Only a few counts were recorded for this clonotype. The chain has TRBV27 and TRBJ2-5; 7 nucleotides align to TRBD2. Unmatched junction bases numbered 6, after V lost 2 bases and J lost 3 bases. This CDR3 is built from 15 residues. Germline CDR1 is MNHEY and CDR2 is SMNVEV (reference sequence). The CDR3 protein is CASSLRFLAEETQYF. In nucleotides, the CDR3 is TGTGCCAGCAGTTTAAGGTTTCTAGCGGAAGAGACCCAGTACTTC.

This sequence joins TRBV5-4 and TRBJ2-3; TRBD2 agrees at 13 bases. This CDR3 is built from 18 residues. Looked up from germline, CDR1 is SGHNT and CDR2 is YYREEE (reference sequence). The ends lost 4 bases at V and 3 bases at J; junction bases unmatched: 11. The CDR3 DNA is TGTGCCAGCAGCCCGGGACTAGCGGGGAGCCCTAAAACAGATACGCAGTATTTT. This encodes CASSPGLAGSPKTDTQYF.

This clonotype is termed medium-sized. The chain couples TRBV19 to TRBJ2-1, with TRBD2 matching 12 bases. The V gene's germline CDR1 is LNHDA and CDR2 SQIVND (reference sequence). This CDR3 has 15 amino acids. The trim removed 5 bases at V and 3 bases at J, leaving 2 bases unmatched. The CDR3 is CASSATSGSYNEQFF. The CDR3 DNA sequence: TGTGCCAGTAGTGCGACTAGCGGGAGCTACAATGAGCAGTTCTTC.

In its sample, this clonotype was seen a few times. CDR3 nucleotide sequence: TGTGCCAGTAGTTCACTAGCGGGAGACAATGAGCAGTTCTTC. It is translated as CASSSLAGDNEQFF. The chain employs TRBV19 and TRBJ2-1; TRBD2 matches at 11 bases. In germline, CDR1 is LNHDA, CDR2 SQIVND (reference sequence). J was trimmed by 5 bases and V by 5 bases; bases with no gene match: 2. The length of the CDR3 is 14 residues. Filled out from reference TRBV19 and TRBJ2-1, the complete variable domain reads DGGITQSPKYLFRKEGQNVTLSCEQNLNHDAMYWYRQDPGQGLRLIYYSQIVNDFQKGDIAEGYSVSREKKESFPLTVTSAQKNPTAFYLCASSSLAGDNEQFFGPGTRLTVL.

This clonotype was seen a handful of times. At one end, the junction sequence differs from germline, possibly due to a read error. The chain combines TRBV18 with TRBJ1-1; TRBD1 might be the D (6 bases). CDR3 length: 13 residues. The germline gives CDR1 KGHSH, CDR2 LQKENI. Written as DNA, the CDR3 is TGTGCCAGCTCGCCACAGGGATACACTGAAGCTTTCTTT. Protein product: CASSPQGYTEAFF.

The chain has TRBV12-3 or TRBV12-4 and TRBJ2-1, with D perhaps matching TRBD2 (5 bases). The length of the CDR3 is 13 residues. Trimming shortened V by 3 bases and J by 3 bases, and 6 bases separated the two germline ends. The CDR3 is CASSFRDYNEQFF. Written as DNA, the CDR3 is TGTGCCAGCAGTTTTCGGGACTACAATGAGCAGTTCTTC.

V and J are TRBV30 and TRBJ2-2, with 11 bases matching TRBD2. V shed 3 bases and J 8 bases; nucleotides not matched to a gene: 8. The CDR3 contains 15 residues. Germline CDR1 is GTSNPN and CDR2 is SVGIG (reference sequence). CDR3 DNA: TGTGCCTGGAGCCCTGGGACTAGCGGTCGGGGGGAGCTGTTTTTT. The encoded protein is CAWSPGTSGRGELFF. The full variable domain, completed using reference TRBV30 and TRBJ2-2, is SQTIHQWPATLVQPVGSPLSLECTVEGTSNPNLYWYRQAAGRGLQLLFYSVGIGQISSEVPQNLSASRPQDRQFILSSKKLLLSDSGFYLCAWSPGTSGRGELFFGEGSRLTVL.

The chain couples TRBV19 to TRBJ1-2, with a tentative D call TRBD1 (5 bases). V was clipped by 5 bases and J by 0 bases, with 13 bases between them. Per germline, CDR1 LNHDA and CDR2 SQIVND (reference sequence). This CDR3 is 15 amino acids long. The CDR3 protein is CASSSQGRANYGYTF. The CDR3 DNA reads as TGTGCCAGTAGTTCCCAGGGCAGGGCTAACTATGGCTACACCTTC.

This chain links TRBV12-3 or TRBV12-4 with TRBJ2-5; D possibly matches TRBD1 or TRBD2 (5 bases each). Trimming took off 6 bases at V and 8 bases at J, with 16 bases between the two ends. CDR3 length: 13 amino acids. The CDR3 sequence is CASRKGRLGTQYF. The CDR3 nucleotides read TGTGCCAGCAGAAAGGGACGTTTGGGCACCCAGTACTTC.

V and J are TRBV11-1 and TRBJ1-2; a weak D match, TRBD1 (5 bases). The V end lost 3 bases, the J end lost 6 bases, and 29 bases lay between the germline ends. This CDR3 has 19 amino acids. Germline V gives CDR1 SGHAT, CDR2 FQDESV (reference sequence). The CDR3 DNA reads TGTGCCAGCAGCTTGGGGTCTCTCGGGTGGGGGGATATTATTCATGGCTACACCTTC. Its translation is CASSLGSLGWGDIIHGYTF.

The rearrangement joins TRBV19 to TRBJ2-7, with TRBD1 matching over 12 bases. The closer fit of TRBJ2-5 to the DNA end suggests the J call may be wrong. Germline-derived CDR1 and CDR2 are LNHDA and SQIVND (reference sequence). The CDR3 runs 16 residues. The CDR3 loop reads CASISGGQGAGETQYF. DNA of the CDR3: TGTGCCAGTATCTCCGGGGGACAGGGGGCTGGAGAGACCCAGTACTTC.

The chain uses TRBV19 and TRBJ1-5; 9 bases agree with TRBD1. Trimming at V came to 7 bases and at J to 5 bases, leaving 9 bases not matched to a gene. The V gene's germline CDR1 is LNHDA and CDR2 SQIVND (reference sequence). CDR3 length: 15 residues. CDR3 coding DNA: TGTGCCAGTACCCGGGACAGGGAGTATGATCAGCCCCAGCATTTT. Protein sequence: CASTRDREYDQPQHF.

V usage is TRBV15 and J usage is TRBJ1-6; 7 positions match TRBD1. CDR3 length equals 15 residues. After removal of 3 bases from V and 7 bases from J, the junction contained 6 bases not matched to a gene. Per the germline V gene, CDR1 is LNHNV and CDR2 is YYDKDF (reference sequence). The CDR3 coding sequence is TGTGCCACCAGCAGCAGACAGGGAAGGAATTCACCCCTCCACTTT. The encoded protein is CATSSRQGRNSPLHF.

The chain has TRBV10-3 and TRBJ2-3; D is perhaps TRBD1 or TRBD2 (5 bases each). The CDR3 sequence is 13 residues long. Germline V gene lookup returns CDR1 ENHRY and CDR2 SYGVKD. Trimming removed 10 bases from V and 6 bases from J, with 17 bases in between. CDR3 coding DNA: TGTGCCACTGGGGGAGTGGCCCTCGATACGCAGTATTTT. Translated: CATGGVALDTQYF.

For the CDR3, the DNA is TGTGCCAGCAGTGAAGGAAGGGTGGGACTAGCGGGGGGCGAGACCCAGTACTTC. It translates to CASSEGRVGLAGGETQYF. V is TRBV6-1 and J is TRBJ2-5; 15 bases line up with TRBD2. J gave up 5 bases and V 1 base, and 8 bases lay outside the gene matches. This CDR3 spans 18 amino acids. Looked up from germline, CDR1 is MNHNS and CDR2 is SASEGT.

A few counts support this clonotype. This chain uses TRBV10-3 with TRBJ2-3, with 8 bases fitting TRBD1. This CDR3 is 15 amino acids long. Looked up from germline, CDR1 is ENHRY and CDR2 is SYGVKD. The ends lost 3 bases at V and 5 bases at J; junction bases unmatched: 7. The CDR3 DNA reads TGTGCCATCAGTGACAGTGGACAGGGTGGAGATACGCAGTATTTT. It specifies CAISDSGQGGDTQYF.

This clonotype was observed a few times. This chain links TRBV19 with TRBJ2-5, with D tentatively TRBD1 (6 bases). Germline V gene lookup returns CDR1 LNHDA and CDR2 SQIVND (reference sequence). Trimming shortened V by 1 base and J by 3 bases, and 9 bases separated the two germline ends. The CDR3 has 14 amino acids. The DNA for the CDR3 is TGTGCCAGTAGTATAGCCAGGGGTGAAGAGACCCAGTACTTC. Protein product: CASSIARGEETQYF.

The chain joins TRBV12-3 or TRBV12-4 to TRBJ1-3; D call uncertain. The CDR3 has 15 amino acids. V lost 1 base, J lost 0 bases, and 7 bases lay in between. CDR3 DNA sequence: TGTGCCAGCAGTTTAGTGGCGGCCTCTGGAAACACCATATATTTT. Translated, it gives CASSLVAASGNTIYF.

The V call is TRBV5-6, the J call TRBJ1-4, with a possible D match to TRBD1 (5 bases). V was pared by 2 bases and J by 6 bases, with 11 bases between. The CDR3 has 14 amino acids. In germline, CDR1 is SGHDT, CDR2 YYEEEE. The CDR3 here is CASSFTRDDEKLFF. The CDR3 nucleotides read TGTGCCAGCAGCTTTACGAGGGACGATGAAAAACTGTTTTTT.

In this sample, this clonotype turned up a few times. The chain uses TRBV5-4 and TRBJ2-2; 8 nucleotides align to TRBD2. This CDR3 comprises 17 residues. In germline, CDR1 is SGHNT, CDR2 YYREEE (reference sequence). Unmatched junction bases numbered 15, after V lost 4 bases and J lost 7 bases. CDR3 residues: CASSQIIILAEVGELFF. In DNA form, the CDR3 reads TGTGCCAGCAGCCAAATCATAATACTAGCGGAGGTCGGGGAGCTGTTTTTT.

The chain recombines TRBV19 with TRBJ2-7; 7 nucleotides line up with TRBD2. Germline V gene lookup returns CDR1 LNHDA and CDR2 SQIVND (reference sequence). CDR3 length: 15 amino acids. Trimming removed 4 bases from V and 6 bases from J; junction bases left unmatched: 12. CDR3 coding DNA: TGTGCCAGTAGTACCCGCGATAGCGGGCTCCTCGAGCAGTACTTC. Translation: CASSTRDSGLLEQYF.

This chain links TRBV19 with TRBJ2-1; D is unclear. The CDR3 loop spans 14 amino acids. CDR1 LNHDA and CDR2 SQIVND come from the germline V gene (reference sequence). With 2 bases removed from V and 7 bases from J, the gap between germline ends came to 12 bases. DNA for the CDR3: TGTGCCAGTAGTATACCCTGGCTAGGGAATGAGCAGTTCTTC. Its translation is CASSIPWLGNEQFF.

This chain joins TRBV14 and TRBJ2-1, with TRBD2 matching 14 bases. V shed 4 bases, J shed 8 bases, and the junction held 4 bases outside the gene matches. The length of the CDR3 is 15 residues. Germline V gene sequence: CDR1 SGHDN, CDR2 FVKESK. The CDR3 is CASSRLGLAGDEQFF. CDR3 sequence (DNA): TGTGCCAGCAGCCGACTGGGACTAGCGGGAGATGAGCAGTTCTTC.

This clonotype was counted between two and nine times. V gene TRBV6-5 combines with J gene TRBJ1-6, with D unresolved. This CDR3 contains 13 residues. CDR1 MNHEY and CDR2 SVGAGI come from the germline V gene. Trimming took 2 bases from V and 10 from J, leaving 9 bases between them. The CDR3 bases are TGTGCCAGCAGTTACAGTTGGAGGTCACCCCTCCACTTT. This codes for CASSYSWRSPLHF.

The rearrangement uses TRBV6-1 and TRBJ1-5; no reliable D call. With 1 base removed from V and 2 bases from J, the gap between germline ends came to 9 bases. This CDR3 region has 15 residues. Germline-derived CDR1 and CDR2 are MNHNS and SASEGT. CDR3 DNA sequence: TGTGCCAGCAGTGAAGTGAGTTACGGCAATCAGCCCCAGCATTTT. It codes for CASSEVSYGNQPQHF.

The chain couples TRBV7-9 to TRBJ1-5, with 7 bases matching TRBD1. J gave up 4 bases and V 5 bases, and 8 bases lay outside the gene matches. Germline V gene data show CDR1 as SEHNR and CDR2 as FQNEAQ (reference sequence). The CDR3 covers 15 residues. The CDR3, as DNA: TGTGCCAGCAGCAAGGGACAGCAACCGAATCAGCCCCAGCATTTT. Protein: CASSKGQQPNQPQHF.